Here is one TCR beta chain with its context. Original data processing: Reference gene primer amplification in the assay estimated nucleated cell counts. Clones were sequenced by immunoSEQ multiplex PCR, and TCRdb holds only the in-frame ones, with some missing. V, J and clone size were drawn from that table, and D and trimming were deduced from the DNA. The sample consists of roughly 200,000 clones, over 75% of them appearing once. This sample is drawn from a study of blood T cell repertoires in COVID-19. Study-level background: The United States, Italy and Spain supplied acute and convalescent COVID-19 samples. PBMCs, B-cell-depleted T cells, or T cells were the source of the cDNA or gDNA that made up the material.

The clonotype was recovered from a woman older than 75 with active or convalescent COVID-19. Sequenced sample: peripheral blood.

The CDR3 bases are TGTGCCAGCAGAACTAGCGGGGGAAGCACAGATACGCAGTATTTT. This codes for CASRTSGGSTDTQYF. V is TRBV6-5 and J is TRBJ2-3; 11 positions match TRBD2. V shed 6 bases, J shed 0 bases, and the junction held 2 bases outside the gene matches. CDR3 length: 15 residues. Germline loops: CDR1 MNHEY, CDR2 SVGAGI.